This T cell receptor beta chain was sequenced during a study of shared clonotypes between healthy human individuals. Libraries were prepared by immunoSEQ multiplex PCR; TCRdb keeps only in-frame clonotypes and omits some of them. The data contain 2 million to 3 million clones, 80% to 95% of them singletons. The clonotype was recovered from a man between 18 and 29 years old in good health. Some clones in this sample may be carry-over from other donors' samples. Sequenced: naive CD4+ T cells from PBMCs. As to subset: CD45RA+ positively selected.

CDR3 in amino acids: CASSWGLVGEQFF. The CDR3 nucleotides read TGTGCCAGCAGCTGGGGACTAGTCGGTGAGCAGTTCTTC. V gene TRBV7-9 combines with J gene TRBJ2-1, with 8 bases aligning to TRBD2. Trimming removed 4 bases from V and 9 bases from J; junction bases left unmatched: 5. The CDR3 is 13 residues long. Germline CDR1 SEHNR, CDR2 FQNEAQ (reference sequence).